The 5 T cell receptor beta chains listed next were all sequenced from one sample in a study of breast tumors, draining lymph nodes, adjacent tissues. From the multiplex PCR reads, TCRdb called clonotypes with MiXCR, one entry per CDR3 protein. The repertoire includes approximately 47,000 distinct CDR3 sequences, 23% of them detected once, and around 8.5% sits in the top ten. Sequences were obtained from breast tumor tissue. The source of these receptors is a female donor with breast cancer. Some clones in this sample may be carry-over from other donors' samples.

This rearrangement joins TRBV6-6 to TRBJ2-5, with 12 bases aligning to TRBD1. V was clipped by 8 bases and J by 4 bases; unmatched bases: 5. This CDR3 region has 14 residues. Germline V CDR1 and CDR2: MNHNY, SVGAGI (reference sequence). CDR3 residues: CASRDRGRGETQYF. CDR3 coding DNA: TGTGCCAGCCGGGACAGGGGGCGCGGAGAGACCCAGTACTTC.

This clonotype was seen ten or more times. CDR3: CASSEGSSQETQYF. As DNA, the CDR3 is TGTGCCAGCAGTGAAGGGAGCAGCCAAGAGACCCAGTACTTC. The chain combines TRBV6-1 with TRBJ2-5, with no clear D. Germline-derived CDR1 and CDR2 are MNHNS and SASEGT. The CDR3 has 14 residues. V lost 1 base to trimming and J lost 1 base, with 7 bases between them.

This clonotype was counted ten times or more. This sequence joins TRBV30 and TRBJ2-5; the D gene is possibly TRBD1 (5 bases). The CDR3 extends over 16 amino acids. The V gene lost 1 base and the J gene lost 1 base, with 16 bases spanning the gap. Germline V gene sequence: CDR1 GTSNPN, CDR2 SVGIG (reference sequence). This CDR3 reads CAWSAAVWQGQETQYF. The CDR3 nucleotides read TGTGCCTGGAGTGCCGCCGTGTGGCAGGGCCAAGAGACCCAGTACTTC. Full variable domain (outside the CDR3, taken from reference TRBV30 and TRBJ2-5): SQTIHQWPATLVQPVGSPLSLECTVEGTSNPNLYWYRQAAGRGLQLLFYSVGIGQISSEVPQNLSASRPQDRQFILSSKKLLLSDSGFYLCAWSAAVWQGQETQYFGPGTRLLVL.

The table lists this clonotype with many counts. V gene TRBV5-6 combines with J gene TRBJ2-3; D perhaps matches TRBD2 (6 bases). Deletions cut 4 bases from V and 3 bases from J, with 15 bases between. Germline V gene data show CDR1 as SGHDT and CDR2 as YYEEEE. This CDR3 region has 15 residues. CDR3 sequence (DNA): TGTGCCAGCAGCCCGGCCGGGGGACTTACAGATACGCAGTATTTT. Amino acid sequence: CASSPAGGLTDTQYF.

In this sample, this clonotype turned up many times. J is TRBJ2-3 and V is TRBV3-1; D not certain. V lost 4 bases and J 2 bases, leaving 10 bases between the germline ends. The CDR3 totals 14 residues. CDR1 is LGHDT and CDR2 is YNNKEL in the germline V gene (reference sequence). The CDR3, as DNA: TGTGCCAGCAGCCTCCGGTCGATCACAGATACGCAGTATTTT. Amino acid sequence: CASSLRSITDTQYF.